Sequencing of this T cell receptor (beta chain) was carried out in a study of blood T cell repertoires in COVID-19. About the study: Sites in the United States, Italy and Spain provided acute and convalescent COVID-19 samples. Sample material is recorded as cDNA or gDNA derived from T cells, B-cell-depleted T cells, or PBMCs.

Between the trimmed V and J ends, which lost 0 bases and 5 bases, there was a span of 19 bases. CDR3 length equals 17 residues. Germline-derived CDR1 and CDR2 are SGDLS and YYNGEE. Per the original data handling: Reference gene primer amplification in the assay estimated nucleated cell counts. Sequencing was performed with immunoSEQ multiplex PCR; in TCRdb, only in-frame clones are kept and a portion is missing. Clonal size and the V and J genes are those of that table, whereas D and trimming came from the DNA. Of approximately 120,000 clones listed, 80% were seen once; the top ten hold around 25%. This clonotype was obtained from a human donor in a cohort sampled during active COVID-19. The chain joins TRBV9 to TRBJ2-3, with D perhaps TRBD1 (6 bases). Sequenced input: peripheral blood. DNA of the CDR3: TGTGCCAGCAGCGTAGCGGTATATGGGGGCGGTCAAGATACGCAGTATTTT. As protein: CASSVAVYGGGQDTQYF.